Below, one TCR beta chain is given with its context. This clonotype registers as hyperexpanded (1% or more) within its sample. Base quality data are lacking; no much larger clone is found one base away. The data belong to a study of T cells during gluten challenge in celiac disease (dated by TCRdb to about 2017). For the study in its entirety: For seven or eight challenge participants who showed a significant rise in HLA-DQ:gluten tetramer-binding T cells, paired single-cell TCR sequencing was carried out. During the challenge, blood was drawn at baseline, day 6 and day 14, while duodenal biopsies were taken at baseline and day 14. On the Illumina MiSeq, paired-end 250 bp sequencing was performed for single-cell libraries and paired-end 300 bp sequencing was performed for bulk libraries.

The CDR3 measures 12 amino acids from cysteine to phenylalanine. Only the CDR3 DNA is retained, 36 bases long and in frame from the first base. CDR1 and CDR2, per the germline V gene, are SQVTM and ANQGSEA. V is reduced by 4 bases and J by 7 bases, leaving a spacing of 10 bases between them. To study recall of gluten-specific T cells, treated celiac disease patients who were on a gluten-free diet went through a 14-day oral dietary gluten challenge. Live lamina propria cells were gated as tetramer-binding CD3+ CD8- CD4+ T cells, excluding CD11c, CD14, CD15, CD19 and CD56 cells. Sorting was performed on an Aria II cell sorter as single cells, and bulk sorting was additionally performed when tetramer-positive cells were relatively numerous. Several duodenal biopsies were taken from each challenged patient at baseline and on day 14. Biopsies were treated with EDTA to remove epithelium, digested with collagenase, homogenized and filtered to yield cryopreserved lamina propria cell suspensions. Before tetramer-binding CD4+ T cells were sorted, thawed cells were stained with a pool of PE-conjugated HLA-DQ:gluten tetramers that present immunodominant gluten epitopes.

To prepare the library, single-cell sequencing was applied. Sequencing instrument: Illumina MiSeq. Three nested PCRs using multiplexed primers that cover all TRA and TRB V genes were used to amplify paired single-cell TCR-alpha and TCR-beta sequences. As for the authors' bioinformatics: Reads were preprocessed with selected pRESTO steps, and V, D, J genes and CDR3 junctions were assigned with IMGT/HighV-QUEST. Single cells were retained only when identified as valid singletons with at most three chains, each chain being supported by 100 or more reads. A clonotype was defined by identical paired TCR-alpha/beta nucleotide sequences, and sharing of only around 0.2% between patients indicated that cross-contamination was negligible. In samples containing more than 20 cells, repertoire diversity was estimated using an undersampling-corrected Shannon index. The raw public data were reprocessed by TCRdb itself: fastp quality trimming at Q25, MiXCR clonotype calling, in-frame beta chains only. Entries are consolidated by CDR3 protein sequence, retaining the most common genes and DNA. TCRdb's processing, not the study's, gives the V and J calls here. Present in this sample are about 130 distinct CDR3 sequences, about 39% of which were seen just once. The ten most abundant clones make up around 35% of the sample.

Findings and caveats that apply to the study as a whole: Increased clonal expansion on day 6 was shown by a lower sample-corrected Shannon diversity of circulating gluten-specific T cells. Across more than five patients, roughly 11-44% of single-cell TCR-alpha/beta clonotypes at the latest time point were also found at baseline, with roughly 51-55% being obtained from bulk data. The circulating gluten-specific T cells hit their peak on day 6, and the day-6 repertoire seemed to be made up largely of expanded preexisting memory clonotypes.

The chain is encoded by TRBV29-1 joined to TRBJ1-4; the D gene is unclear. The specimen comprised gluten-specific CD4+ T cells sorted from the duodenum using tetramers, sampled at baseline or on day 14 of gluten challenge (not recorded which). The sequence came from a female donor with celiac disease. The CDR3 amino acid sequence is: CSVAAGVEKLFF. The nucleotide sequence reads as follows: TGCAGCGTTGCCGCTGGGGTTGAAAAACTGTTTTTT.